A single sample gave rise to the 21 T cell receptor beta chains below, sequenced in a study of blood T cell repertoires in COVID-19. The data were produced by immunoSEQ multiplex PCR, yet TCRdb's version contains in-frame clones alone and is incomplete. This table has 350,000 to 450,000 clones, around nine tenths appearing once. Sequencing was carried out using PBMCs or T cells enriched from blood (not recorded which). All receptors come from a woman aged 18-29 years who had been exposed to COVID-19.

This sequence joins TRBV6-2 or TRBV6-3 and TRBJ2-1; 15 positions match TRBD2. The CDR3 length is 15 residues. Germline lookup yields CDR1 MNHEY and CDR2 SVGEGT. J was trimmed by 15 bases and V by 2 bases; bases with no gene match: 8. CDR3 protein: CASSYGTSGGPYPFF. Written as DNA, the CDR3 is TGTGCCAGCAGTTACGGGACTAGCGGGGGGCCCTATCCGTTCTTC.

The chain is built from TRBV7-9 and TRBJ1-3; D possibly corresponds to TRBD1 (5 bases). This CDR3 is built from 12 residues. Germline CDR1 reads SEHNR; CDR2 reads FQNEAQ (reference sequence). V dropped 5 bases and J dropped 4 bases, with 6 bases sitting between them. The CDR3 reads CASSRQGNTIYF. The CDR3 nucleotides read TGTGCCAGCAGCCGACAGGGAAACACCATATATTTT.

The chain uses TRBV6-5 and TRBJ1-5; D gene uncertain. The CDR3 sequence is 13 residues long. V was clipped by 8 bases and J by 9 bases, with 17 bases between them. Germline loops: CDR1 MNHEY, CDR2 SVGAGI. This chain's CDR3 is CASDGLSDGPQHF. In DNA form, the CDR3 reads TGTGCCAGCGACGGACTCTCAGACGGGCCCCAGCATTTT.

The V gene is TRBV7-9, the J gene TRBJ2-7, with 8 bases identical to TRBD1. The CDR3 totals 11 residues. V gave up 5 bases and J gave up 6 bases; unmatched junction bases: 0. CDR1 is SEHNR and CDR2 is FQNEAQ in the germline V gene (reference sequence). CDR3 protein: CASSQGAEQYF. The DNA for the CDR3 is TGTGCCAGCAGCCAGGGGGCCGAGCAGTACTTC. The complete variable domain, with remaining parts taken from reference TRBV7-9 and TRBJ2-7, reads DTGVSQNPRHKITKRGQNVTFRCDPISEHNRLYWYRQTLGQGPEFLTYFQNEAQLEKSRLLSDRFSAERPKGSFSTLEIQRTEQGDSAMYLCASSQGAEQYFGPGTRLTVT.

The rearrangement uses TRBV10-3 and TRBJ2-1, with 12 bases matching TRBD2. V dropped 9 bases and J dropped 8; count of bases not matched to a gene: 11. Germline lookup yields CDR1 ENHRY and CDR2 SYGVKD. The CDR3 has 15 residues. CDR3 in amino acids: CAIGPGLAGRDEQFF. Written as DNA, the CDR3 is TGTGCCATAGGACCGGGACTAGCGGGTCGGGATGAGCAGTTCTTC.

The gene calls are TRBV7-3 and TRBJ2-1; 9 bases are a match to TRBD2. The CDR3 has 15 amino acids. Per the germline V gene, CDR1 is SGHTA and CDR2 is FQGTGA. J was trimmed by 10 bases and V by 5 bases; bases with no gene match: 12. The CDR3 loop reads CASSRDSGGKGEQFF. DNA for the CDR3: TGTGCCAGCAGCCGAGATAGCGGGGGCAAGGGAGAGCAGTTCTTC.

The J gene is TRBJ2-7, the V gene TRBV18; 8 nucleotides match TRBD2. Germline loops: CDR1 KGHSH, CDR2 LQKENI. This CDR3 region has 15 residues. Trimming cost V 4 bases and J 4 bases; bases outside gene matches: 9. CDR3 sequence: CASSRSGIGSYEQYF. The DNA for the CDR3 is TGTGCCAGCTCACGTAGCGGGATCGGGTCTTACGAGCAGTACTTC. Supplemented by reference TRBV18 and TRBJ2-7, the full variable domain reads NAGVMQNPRHLVRRRGQEARLRCSPMKGHSHVYWYRQLPEEGLKFMVYLQKENIIDESGMPKERFSAEFPKEGPSILRIQQVVRGDSAAYFCASSRSGIGSYEQYFGPGTRLTVT.

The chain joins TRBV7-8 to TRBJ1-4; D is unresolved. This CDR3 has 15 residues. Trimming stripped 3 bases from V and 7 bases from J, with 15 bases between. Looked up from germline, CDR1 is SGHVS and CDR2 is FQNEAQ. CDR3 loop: CASSFGGSFAEKLFF. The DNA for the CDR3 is TGTGCCAGCAGCTTTGGAGGCTCTTTTGCTGAAAAACTGTTTTTT.

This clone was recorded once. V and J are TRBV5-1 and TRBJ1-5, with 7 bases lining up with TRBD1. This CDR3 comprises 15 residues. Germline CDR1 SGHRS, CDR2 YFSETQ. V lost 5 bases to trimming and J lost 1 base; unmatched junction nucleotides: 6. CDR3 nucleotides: TGCGCCAGCAGATTCAGGGGGGAGAGCAATCAGCCCCAGCATTTT. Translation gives CASRFRGESNQPQHF.

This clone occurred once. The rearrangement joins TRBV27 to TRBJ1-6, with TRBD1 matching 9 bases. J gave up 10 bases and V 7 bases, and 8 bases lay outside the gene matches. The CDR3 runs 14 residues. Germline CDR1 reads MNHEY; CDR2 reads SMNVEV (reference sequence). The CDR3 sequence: CASTATGGGSPLHF. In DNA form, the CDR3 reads TGTGCCAGCACCGCAACAGGGGGCGGCTCACCCCTCCACTTT.

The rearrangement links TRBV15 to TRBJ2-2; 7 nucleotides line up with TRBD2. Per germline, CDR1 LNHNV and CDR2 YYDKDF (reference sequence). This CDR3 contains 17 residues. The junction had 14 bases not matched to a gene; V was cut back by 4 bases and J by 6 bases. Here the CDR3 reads CATSKGPVTGGPGELFF. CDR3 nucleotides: TGTGCCACCAGCAAGGGCCCTGTGACGGGAGGACCCGGGGAGCTGTTTTTT. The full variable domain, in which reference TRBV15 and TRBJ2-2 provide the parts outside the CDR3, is DAMVIQNPRYQVTQFGKPVTLSCSQTLNHNVMYWYQQKSSQAPKLLFHYYDKDFNNEADTPDNFQSRRPNTSFCFLDIRSPGLGDTAMYLCATSKGPVTGGPGELFFGEGSRLTVL.

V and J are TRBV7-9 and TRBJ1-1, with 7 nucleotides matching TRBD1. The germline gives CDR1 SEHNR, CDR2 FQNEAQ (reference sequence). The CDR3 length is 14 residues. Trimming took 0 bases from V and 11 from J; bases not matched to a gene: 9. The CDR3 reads CASSLAVTGSLAFF. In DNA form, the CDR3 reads TGTGCCAGCAGCTTAGCAGTGACAGGGTCACTGGCTTTCTTT.

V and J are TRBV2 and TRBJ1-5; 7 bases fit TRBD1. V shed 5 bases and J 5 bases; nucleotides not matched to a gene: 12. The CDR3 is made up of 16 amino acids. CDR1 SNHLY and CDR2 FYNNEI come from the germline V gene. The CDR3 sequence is CASSLTGWTSDQPQHF. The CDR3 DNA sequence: TGTGCCAGCAGTTTGACAGGGTGGACTTCTGATCAGCCCCAGCATTTT.

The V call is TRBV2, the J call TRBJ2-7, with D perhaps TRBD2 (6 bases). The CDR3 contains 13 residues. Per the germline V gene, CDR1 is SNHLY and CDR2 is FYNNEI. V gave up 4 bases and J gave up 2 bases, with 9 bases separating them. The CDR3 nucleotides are TGTGCCAGCAGTGGGGAGGCGACCTACGAGCAGTACTTC. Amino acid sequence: CASSGEATYEQYF.

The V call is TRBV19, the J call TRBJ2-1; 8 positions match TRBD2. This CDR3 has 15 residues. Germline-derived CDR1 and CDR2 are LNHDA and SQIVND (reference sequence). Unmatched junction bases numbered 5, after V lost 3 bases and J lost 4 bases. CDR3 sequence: CASSIAGGPYNEQFF. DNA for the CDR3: TGTGCCAGTAGTATTGCGGGGGGCCCGTACAATGAGCAGTTCTTC.

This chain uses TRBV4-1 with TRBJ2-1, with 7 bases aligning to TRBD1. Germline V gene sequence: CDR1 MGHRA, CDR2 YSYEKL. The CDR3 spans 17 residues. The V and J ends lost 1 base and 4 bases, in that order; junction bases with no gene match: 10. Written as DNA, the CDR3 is TGCGCCAGCAGCCAAGCACAAGACAGGGCAATTTACAATGAGCAGTTCTTC. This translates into CASSQAQDRAIYNEQFF.

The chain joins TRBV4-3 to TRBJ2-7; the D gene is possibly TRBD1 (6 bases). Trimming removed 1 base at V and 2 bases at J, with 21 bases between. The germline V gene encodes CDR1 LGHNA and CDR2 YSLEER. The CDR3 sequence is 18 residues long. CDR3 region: CASSQGPLLTGSPYEQYF. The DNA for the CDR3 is TGCGCCAGCAGCCAAGGCCCCCTCCTAACAGGGTCTCCCTACGAGCAGTACTTC.

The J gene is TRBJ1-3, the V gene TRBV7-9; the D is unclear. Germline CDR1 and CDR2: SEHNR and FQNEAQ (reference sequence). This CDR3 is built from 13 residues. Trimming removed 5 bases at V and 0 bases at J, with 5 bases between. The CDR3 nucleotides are TGTGCCAGCAGCACAGTCTCTGGAAACACCATATATTTT. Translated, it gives CASSTVSGNTIYF.

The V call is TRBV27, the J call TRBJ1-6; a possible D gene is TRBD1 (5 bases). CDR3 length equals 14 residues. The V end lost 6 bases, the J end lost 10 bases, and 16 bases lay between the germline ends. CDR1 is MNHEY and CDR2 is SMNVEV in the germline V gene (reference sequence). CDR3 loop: CASSQDISGSPLHF. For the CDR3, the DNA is TGTGCCAGCAGCCAGGACATCTCCGGGTCACCCCTCCACTTT.

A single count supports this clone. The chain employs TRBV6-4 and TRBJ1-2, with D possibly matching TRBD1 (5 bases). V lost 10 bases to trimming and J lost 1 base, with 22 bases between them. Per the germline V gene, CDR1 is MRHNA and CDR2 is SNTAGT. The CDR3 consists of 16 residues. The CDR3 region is CATPPPGRAGNYGYTF. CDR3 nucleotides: TGTGCCACCCCCCCACCAGGCAGGGCAGGTAACTATGGCTACACCTTC.

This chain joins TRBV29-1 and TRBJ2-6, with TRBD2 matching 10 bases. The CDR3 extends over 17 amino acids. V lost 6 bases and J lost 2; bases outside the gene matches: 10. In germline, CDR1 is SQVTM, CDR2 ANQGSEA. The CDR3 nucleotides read TGCAGCGTCGGAGTCTGGCTAGCGGGAGCTGGGGCCAACGTCCTGACTTTC. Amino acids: CSVGVWLAGAGANVLTF.